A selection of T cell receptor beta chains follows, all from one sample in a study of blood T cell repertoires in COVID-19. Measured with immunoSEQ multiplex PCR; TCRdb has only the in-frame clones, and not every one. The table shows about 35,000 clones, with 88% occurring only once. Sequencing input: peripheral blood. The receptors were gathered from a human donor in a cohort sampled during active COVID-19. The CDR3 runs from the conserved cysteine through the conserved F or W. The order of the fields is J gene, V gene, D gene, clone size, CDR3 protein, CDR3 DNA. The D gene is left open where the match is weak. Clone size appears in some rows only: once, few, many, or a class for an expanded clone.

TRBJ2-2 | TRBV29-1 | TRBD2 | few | CSATRERGTGELFF | TGCAGCGCCACCAGGGAGCGGGGCACCGGGGAGCTGTTTTTT
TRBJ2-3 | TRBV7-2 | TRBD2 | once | CASSFSGGAGTDTQYF | TGTGCCAGCAGCTTTAGCGGGGGGGCCGGGACAGATACGCAGTATTTT
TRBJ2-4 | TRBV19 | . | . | CASMREARGIQYF | TGTGCCAGTATGAGGGAAGCCAGGGGCATTCAGTACTTC
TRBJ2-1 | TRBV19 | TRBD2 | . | CASSSSPSGGYNEQFF | TGTGCCAGTAGTTCGTCCCCTAGCGGGGGCTACAATGAGCAGTTCTTC
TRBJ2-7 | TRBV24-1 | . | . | CATTCPGVYEQYF | TGTGCCACCACGTGCCCCGGTGTGTACGAGCAGTACTTC
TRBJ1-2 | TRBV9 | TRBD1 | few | CASNKDRGKGGYTF | TGTGCCAGCAATAAGGACAGGGGGAAGGGAGGCTACACCTTC
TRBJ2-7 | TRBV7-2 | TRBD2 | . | CASSPRAGGLNEQYF | TGTGCCAGCAGCCCGAGGGCGGGGGGGCTCAACGAGCAGTACTTC
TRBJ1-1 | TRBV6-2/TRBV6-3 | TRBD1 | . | CASSYGQGDTEAFF | TGTGCCAGCAGTTACGGACAGGGGGACACTGAAGCTTTCTTT
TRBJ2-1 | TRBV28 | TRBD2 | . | CASNPATSGWDEQFF | TGTGCCAGCAACCCTGCGACTAGCGGTTGGGATGAGCAGTTCTTC
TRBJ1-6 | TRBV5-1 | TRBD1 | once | CASSPWTGSNSPLHF | TGCGCCAGCAGCCCCTGGACAGGTAGTAATTCACCCCTCCACTTT
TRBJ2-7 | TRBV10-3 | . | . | CAISPLGEVPSYEQYF | TGTGCCATCAGTCCTCTAGGGGAGGTCCCTTCCTACGAGCAGTACTTC
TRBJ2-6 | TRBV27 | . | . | CASSSGQFLGANVLTF | TGTGCCAGCAGTTCCGGACAGTTTCTCGGGGCCAACGTCCTGACTTTC
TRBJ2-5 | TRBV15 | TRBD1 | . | CATSRGRDRSILGTQYF | TGTGCCACCAGCAGAGGGAGGGACAGGTCCATCCTAGGGACCCAGTACTTC
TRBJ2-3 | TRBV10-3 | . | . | CAISRLASSTDTQYF | TGTGCCATCAGTCGCCTAGCGTCTAGCACAGATACGCAGTATTTT
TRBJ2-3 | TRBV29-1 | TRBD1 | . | CSAAGQGAGDTQYF | TGCAGCGCCGCGGGGCAGGGGGCCGGAGATACGCAGTATTTT
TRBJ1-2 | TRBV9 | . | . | CASSVGGGSNYGYTF | TGTGCCAGCAGCGTAGGAGGAGGATCTAACTATGGCTACACCTTC